The 21 T cell receptor beta chains presented below share a single source sample, sequenced in a study of cytomegalovirus exposure and HLA in healthy donors (dated by TCRdb to the late 2010s). Libraries were constructed by the immunoSEQ multiplex PCR assay. The multiplex PCR relied on a mix of 60 forward primers for TCR Vbeta segments and 13 reverse primers for TCR Jbeta segments. Not all clones reach the TCRdb copy of this immuneACCESS table, which keeps in-frame sequences only. Checked studies attribute under half of the gap to unresolved V genes and leave the rest unexplained. Present in this sample are 150,000 to 180,000 clones, around 79% of which were seen just once. The ten biggest clones cover around 2.8% of the sample. Sequencing was performed on PBMCs. The source of these receptors is a man aged 18 to 35 in good health and CMV-seronegative.

V gene TRBV28 combines with J gene TRBJ2-1; 9 positions match TRBD2. CDR3 length equals 15 residues. Germline loops: CDR1 MDHEN, CDR2 SYDVKM. V was pared by 6 bases and J by 0 bases, with 3 bases of the junction left unmatched. CDR3: CASSPAGGSYNEQFF. The CDR3, as DNA: TGTGCCAGCAGCCCAGCGGGGGGCTCCTACAATGAGCAGTTCTTC.

The rearrangement uses TRBV11-2 and TRBJ1-1; D perhaps matches TRBD1 (6 bases). The V and J ends lost 5 bases and 0 bases respectively, with 22 bases between them. Germline CDR1 and CDR2: SGHAT and FQNNGV. The CDR3 sequence is 18 residues long. The chain's CDR3 is CASSLMSGGRGLNTEAFF. The CDR3, as DNA: TGTGCCAGCAGCCTTATGAGCGGAGGCAGGGGACTGAACACTGAAGCTTTCTTT.

V and J are TRBV4-2 and TRBJ2-2; 8 bases are a match to TRBD2. V was clipped by 0 bases and J by 5 bases; unmatched bases: 5. From germline, CDR1 is LGHNA and CDR2 YNFKEQ. This CDR3 has 16 amino acids. The DNA for the CDR3 is TGTGCCAGCAGCCAAGAGCACGGGGGGGGAACCGGGGAGCTGTTTTTT. Residues: CASSQEHGGGTGELFF.

The genes are TRBV15 and TRBJ2-1, with 7 positions matching TRBD1. The length of the CDR3 is 15 residues. The junction had 5 bases not matched to a gene; V was cut back by 5 bases and J by 1 base. From germline, CDR1 is LNHNV and CDR2 YYDKDF (reference sequence). This CDR3 reads CATSEDRVSYNEQFF. The CDR3 DNA sequence: TGTGCCACCAGCGAAGACAGGGTATCCTACAATGAGCAGTTCTTC.

The J gene is TRBJ2-1, the V gene TRBV2, with TRBD1 as a possible D gene (6 bases). Trimming removed 0 bases from V and 5 bases from J, with 11 bases in between. The germline gives CDR1 SNHLY, CDR2 FYNNEI. This CDR3 region has 15 residues. CDR3 sequence (DNA): TGTGCCAGCAGTGAAGCGCCGACAGGCGACAATGAGCAGTTCTTC. This gives the protein CASSEAPTGDNEQFF. Filled out from reference TRBV2 and TRBJ2-1, the complete variable domain reads EPEVTQTPSHQVTQMGQEVILRCVPISNHLYFYWYRQILGQKVEFLVSFYNNEISEKSEIFDDQFSVERPDGSNFTLKIRSTKLEDSAMYFCASSEAPTGDNEQFFGPGTRLTVL.

This chain uses TRBV6-1 with TRBJ2-2; 10 bases line up with TRBD1. The CDR3 contains 15 residues. Germline CDR1 and CDR2: MNHNS and SASEGT. V was pared by 6 bases and J by 3 bases, with 4 bases of the junction left unmatched. The CDR3 protein is CASRTGGWDTGELFF. CDR3 coding DNA: TGTGCCAGCAGGACAGGGGGCTGGGACACCGGGGAGCTGTTTTTT.

The chain joins TRBV9 to TRBJ2-3, with 10 bases that match TRBD2. The trim removed 1 base at V and 4 bases at J, leaving 12 bases unmatched. The CDR3 contains 18 residues. Germline assignment: CDR1 SGDLS and CDR2 YYNGEE. The CDR3 nucleotides are TGTGCCAGCAGCGTACGAGCGGGGGGGCCAGTTAGTGCAGATACGCAGTATTTT. Protein product: CASSVRAGGPVSADTQYF. The variable domain in full, completed from reference TRBV9 and TRBJ2-3, reads DSGVTQTPKHLITATGQRVTLRCSPRSGDLSVYWYQQSLDQGLQFLIQYYNGEERAKGNILERFSAQQFPDLHSELNLSSLELGDSALYFCASSVRAGGPVSADTQYFGPGTRLTVL.

In its sample, this clone was seen a few times. The V gene is TRBV28, the J gene TRBJ2-2; D uncertain. Trimming stripped 3 bases from V and 4 bases from J, with 9 bases between. The CDR3 runs to 14 residues. The germline gives CDR1 MDHEN, CDR2 SYDVKM. In DNA, the CDR3 is TGTGCCAGCAGTTTTAGACAACTCACCGGGGAGCTGTTTTTT. Its protein is CASSFRQLTGELFF.

The chain combines TRBV7-2 with TRBJ2-5, with D possibly being TRBD1 (6 bases). Germline V CDR1 and CDR2: SGHTA, FQGNSA. V was shortened by 4 bases and J by 5 bases, with 14 bases between the two germline ends. The CDR3 extends over 14 amino acids. The DNA for the CDR3 is TGTGCCAGCAGCTGGGACATGGCCGACGAGACCCAGTACTTC. It encodes CASSWDMADETQYF.

The chain has TRBV30 and TRBJ1-4; D is ambiguous. The CDR3 sequence is 13 residues long. V dropped 0 bases and J dropped 4 bases, with 6 bases sitting between them. Germline V CDR1 and CDR2: GTSNPN, SVGIG (reference sequence). CDR3 sequence (DNA): TGTGCCTGGAGTGTAAACAATAATGAAAAACTGTTTTTT. Translating gives CAWSVNNNEKLFF.

The V and J genes are TRBV28 and TRBJ2-5; D possibly corresponds to TRBD2 (6 bases). Trimming removed 5 bases from V and 5 bases from J, with 21 bases in between. CDR1 and CDR2 from the germline V gene are MDHEN and SYDVKM. The CDR3 covers 16 residues. The CDR3 DNA follows: TGTGCCAGCAGTCCTAGGGGCACAGGAGGGTGGGAGACCCAGTACTTC. This codes for CASSPRGTGGWETQYF.

The rearrangement joins TRBV18 to TRBJ2-3; 14 bases align to TRBD2. The ends lost 5 bases at V and 12 bases at J; junction bases unmatched: 10. CDR1 is KGHSH, CDR2 LQKENI, per germline. This CDR3 has 15 residues. In nucleotides, the CDR3 is TGTGCCAGCTCAACGACTAGCGGGGGGGTTGATCACCAGTATTTT. It codes for CASSTTSGGVDHQYF.

V is TRBV6-1 and J is TRBJ1-6; TRBD1 matches 11 bases. CDR3 length: 14 residues. The germline gives CDR1 MNHNS, CDR2 SASEGT. The trim removed 6 bases at V and 7 bases at J, leaving 2 bases unmatched. The CDR3 DNA reads as TGTGCCAGCAGCGGGACAGGGGGGAATTCACCCCTCCACTTT. Translating it yields CASSGTGGNSPLHF.

The genes are TRBV2 and TRBJ1-4, with TRBD1 identical over 10 bases. Looked up from germline, CDR1 is SNHLY and CDR2 is FYNNEI. This CDR3 has 15 amino acids. V trimming: 6 bases; J trimming: 5 bases; junction bases outside the gene matches: 6. The CDR3 region is CASRRGQGENEKLFF. The CDR3, as DNA: TGTGCCAGCAGACGAGGACAGGGGGAAAATGAAAAACTGTTTTTT.

The chain joins TRBV7-6 to TRBJ1-6; D gene ambiguous. The germline V gene has CDR1 SGHVS and CDR2 FNYEAQ. With 5 bases removed from V and 4 bases from J, the gap between germline ends came to 6 bases. The CDR3 length is 13 residues. In DNA, the CDR3 is TGTGCCAGCAGCCGGGGTTATAATTCACCCCTCCACTTT. It yields the protein CASSRGYNSPLHF.

This clone has only a few counts. V gene TRBV6-6 combines with J gene TRBJ1-6; TRBD1 matches 7 bases. V lost 6 bases, J lost 8 bases, and 10 bases stayed unmatched. This CDR3 is built from 15 residues. CDR1 and CDR2 from the germline V gene are MNHNY and SVGAGI (reference sequence). For the CDR3, the DNA is TGTGCCAGCAGGCGACAGGGTCAACAGGATTCACCCCTCCACTTT. This codes for CASRRQGQQDSPLHF.

V usage is TRBV6-5 and J usage is TRBJ1-2; 9 bases are a match to TRBD1. V was clipped by 6 bases and J by 1 base; unmatched bases: 6. The CDR3 totals 15 residues. Germline lookup yields CDR1 MNHEY and CDR2 SVGAGI. In nucleotides, the CDR3 is TGTGCCAGCAGGGGCCCGACAGGGGGTAACTATGGCTACACCTTC. Its protein product is CASRGPTGGNYGYTF.

The CDR3 DNA reads TGTGCCAGTTCCCTCGGGACAGGGGACAATGAGCAGTTCTTC. This gives the protein CASSLGTGDNEQFF. The V gene is TRBV19, the J gene TRBJ2-1; 10 bases match TRBD1. The trim removed 8 bases at V and 5 bases at J, leaving 6 bases unmatched. Germline lookup yields CDR1 LNHDA and CDR2 SQIVND (reference sequence). The CDR3 covers 14 residues.

V is TRBV7-9 and J is TRBJ2-5; 9 bases are a match to TRBD1. The CDR3 sequence is 15 residues long. From germline, CDR1 is SEHNR and CDR2 FQNEAQ (reference sequence). Trimming at V came to 7 bases and at J to 3 bases, leaving 9 bases not matched to a gene. As DNA, the CDR3 is TGTGCCAGCAACGGACCGGGACAGGGAAAAGAGACCCAGTACTTC. It is translated as CASNGPGQGKETQYF.

The rearrangement joins TRBV6-1 to TRBJ1-2; D is uncertain. Germline values: CDR1 MNHNS, CDR2 SASEGT. The CDR3 runs to 13 residues. The V and J ends lost 5 bases and 4 bases respectively, with 11 bases between them. Here the CDR3 reads CASSSRGSYGYTF. CDR3 nucleotide sequence: TGTGCCAGCAGTAGTCGGGGAAGCTATGGCTACACCTTC.

CDR3 in amino acids: CASSLETSSDQGQYF. The CDR3 DNA is TGTGCCAGCAGCTTGGAGACTAGCAGCGATCAGGGGCAGTACTTC. The genes are TRBV5-4 and TRBJ2-7; 7 bases agree with TRBD2. J was trimmed by 9 bases and V by 0 bases; bases with no gene match: 12. This CDR3 has 15 amino acids. The V gene's germline CDR1 is SGHNT and CDR2 YYREEE (reference sequence).